The clone carrying this T cell receptor beta chain occurred a few times. The antigen is unknown. MiXCR, run by TCRdb on the 5' RACE reads, gives a single entry per CDR3 protein. The sample lists 400,000 or so distinct CDR3 sequences; 20% were seen once. The data derive from a study of T-cell memory formation after mild COVID-19. This CDR3 is built from 15 residues. Germline V CDR1 and CDR2: LGHNA, YNFKEQ. V lost 4 bases to trimming and J lost 7 bases; unmatched junction nucleotides: 12. Study-wide points: Shrinking CD4+ clones were chiefly CM and EM; CD8+ ones were chiefly EMRA.

The genes are TRBV4-2 and TRBJ2-7; TRBD2 agrees at 8 bases. The TCR originated in an adult woman who had mild COVID-19 (a few samples of this study predate the infection). Cell type and time point are not known. The sample taken for sequencing was PBMCs or a T cell subset sorted from them (not recorded which). DNA for the CDR3: TGTGCCAGCAGCCTCGGGGGACTAGATGGTGCTGAGCAGTACTTC. The encoded protein is CASSLGGLDGAEQYF.